This entry features one T cell receptor beta chain sequence. What it binds is unknown. V was pared by 0 bases and J by 4 bases, with 13 bases between. Germline-derived CDR1 and CDR2 are SGHAT and FQNNGV. CDR3 length: 15 residues. CD45RO-negative cells were positively selected for CCR7, leaving out terminally differentiated effector memory CD45RA+ cells. This table comes from immunoSEQ multiplex PCR, and its TCRdb copy is limited to in-frame clones, with some not included. The sample contains nearly 2 million clones, about 95% of which appear only once. These data come from a study of shared clonotypes between healthy human individuals. Overall study: Each donor's CD8 memory used one plate, CD8 naive two, each CD4 subset three.

Findings of the study overall: It was expected that sequencing depth would affect clonotype sharing among donors.

This rearrangement joins TRBV11-2 to TRBJ2-7; weak D call: TRBD1 (5 bases). This receptor was identified in a man younger than 30 in good health. The sequenced sample consisted of naive CD8+ T cells sorted from blood. The DNA for the CDR3 is TGTGCCAGCAGCTTAGAGGCAGGGAAAGGGTACGAGCAGTACTTC. The encoded protein is CASSLEAGKGYEQYF. The full variable domain, completed using reference TRBV11-2 and TRBJ2-7, is EAGVAQSPRYKIIEKRQSVAFWCNPISGHATLYWYQQILGQGPKLLIQFQNNGVVDDSQLPKDRFSAERLKGVDSTLKIQPAKLEDSAVYLCASSLEAGKGYEQYFGPGTRLTVT.